This T cell receptor (beta chain) was recovered during a study of radiation and T cells in renal cell carcinoma. This CDR3 comprises 14 residues. Trimming stripped 1 base from V and 4 bases from J, with 10 bases between. The germline gives CDR1 LGHNA, CDR2 YSLEER. Regarding time point: blood 4 weeks post-SBRT, at nephrectomy. This sample's treatment: 15 Gy SBRT to primary tumor, nephrectomy 4 weeks later. Nephrectomy followed 15 Gy stereotactic body radiation by 4 weeks. Serial blood draws occurred at baseline and 2 and 4 weeks post-SBRT. The tumor was a clear cell renal cell carcinoma. Produced via immunoSEQ multiplex PCR; TCRdb's table is partial and in-frame only. The repertoire includes 75,000 to 95,000 clones, roughly 80% of them detected once, and roughly 10% sits in the top ten. In the case of this clone: Its target is not known.

Points from the study as a whole: Top tumor clonotypes rose in blood 2 weeks post-radiation, then contracted.

The sequence was collected from a man aged 45 to 65 with renal cell carcinoma. This sequence joins TRBV4-3 and TRBJ1-2; maybe TRBD1 (5 bases). The sample here was blood, taken from a patient whose treatment included radiotherapy and nephrectomy. The CDR3 DNA follows: TGCGCCAGCAGCCAAGTCCAGGGAAGCTATGGCTACACCTTC. It yields the protein CASSQVQGSYGYTF.